The clone carrying this TCR beta chain was seen repeatedly, ten times or more. Its antigen is not identified. With 3 bases clipped from V and 0 bases from J, the junction kept 2 bases outside the gene matches. CDR3 size: 14 residues. This sample stems from a study of identical twins. TCRdb re-analysed the 5' RACE reads in MiXCR, keeping a single row per CDR3 protein. The sample includes 410,000 or so distinct CDR3 sequences, roughly 20% seen only once; the top ten take around 12%. Whole-study results and caveats: Rather than following the same donors, the conclusions depended on cross-sectional statistical analysis. Invariant cells of the MAIT and iNKT types might have partly distorted the zero-insertion analyses.

V gene TRBV12-3 or TRBV12-4 combines with J gene TRBJ2-7; 7 bases are shared with TRBD2. Material: naive T cells sorted from blood. This TCR was recovered from a man over 45 in good health. DNA of the CDR3: TGTGCCAGCAGTTTTGCTAGCGGCTCCTACGAGCAGTACTTC. Translated: CASSFASGSYEQYF.